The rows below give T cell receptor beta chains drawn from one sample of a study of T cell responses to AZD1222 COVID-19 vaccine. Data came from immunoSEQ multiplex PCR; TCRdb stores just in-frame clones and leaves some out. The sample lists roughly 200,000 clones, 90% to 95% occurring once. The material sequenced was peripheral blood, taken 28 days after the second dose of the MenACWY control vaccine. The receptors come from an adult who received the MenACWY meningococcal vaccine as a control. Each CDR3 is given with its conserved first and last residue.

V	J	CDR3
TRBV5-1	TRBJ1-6	CASSPGTGPNSPLHF
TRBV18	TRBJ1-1	CASSPGAMNTEAFF
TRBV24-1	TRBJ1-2	CATSDRTGRGYTF
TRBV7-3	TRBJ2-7	CASSLQARGNEQYF
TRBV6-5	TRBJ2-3	CASAADRSTDTQYF
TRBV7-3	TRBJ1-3	CASSPQAGLAGNTIYF
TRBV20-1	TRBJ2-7	CSASSSGGAGEQYF
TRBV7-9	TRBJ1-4	CASSLGTGARDEKLFF
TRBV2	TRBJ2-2	CASSDSGELFF
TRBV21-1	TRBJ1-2	CASTPGEGQGTSTNYGYTF
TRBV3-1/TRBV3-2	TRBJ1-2	CASSQVAAYGYTF
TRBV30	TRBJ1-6	CAWNPGGGNSPLHF
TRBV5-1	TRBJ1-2	CASSSGTAVIGGYTF
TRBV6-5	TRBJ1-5	CASSYLGEGQPQHF
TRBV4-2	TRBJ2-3	CASSQGTLKPTDTQYF
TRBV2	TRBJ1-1	CASSEGDEGTEAFF
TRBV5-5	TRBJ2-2	CASSQTTGGTGELFF
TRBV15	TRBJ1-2	CATSSGGNWIPNYGYTF
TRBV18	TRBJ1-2	CASSSRDSIYGYTF
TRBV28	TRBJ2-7	CASSSAGTGGEGEQYF
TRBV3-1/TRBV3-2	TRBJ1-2	CASSQLFFPGAF
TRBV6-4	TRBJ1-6	CASSETGPRSPLHF
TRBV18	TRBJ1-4	CASSRPATEKLFF
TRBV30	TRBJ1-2	CAWSPGFGYTF
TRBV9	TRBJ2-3	CASSVIAGGGTQYF
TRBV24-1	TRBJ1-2	CATSDFTGAGGYTF
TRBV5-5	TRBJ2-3	CASSQSPGLAGGRGDTQYF
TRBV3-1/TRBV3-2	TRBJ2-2	CASSRDTGELFF
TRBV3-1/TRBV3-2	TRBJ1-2	CASSQGRDSIYGYTF
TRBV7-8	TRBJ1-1	CASSFNRLNTEAFF
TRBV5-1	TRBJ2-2	CASRSPGLASGELFF
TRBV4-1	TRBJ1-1	CASSQLQGMEFNAEAFF
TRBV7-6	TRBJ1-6	CASSLEGQGRSPLHF
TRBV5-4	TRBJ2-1	CASSLRPTAGNPYNEQFF
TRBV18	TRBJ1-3	CASSPPNRVSGNTIYF
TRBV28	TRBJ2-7	CASSDSAGGSYEQYF
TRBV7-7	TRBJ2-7	CASSLNRGEEQYF